These 25 T cell receptor beta chains were sequenced from one sample in a study of blood T cell repertoires in COVID-19. The protocol was immunoSEQ multiplex PCR, while the TCRdb copy is restricted to in-frame clones and leaves out a portion. The table lists around 78,000 clones, 90% of them singletons, with more than 0.85% in the top ten. The specimen sequenced was peripheral blood. These TCRs come from a woman between 45 and 65 years old in a cohort sampled during active COVID-19.

The rearrangement joins TRBV28 to TRBJ2-3; D is unresolved. The V gene lost 4 bases and the J gene lost 5 bases, with 16 bases spanning the gap. This CDR3 region has 15 residues. The germline CDR1 and CDR2 sequences are MDHEN and SYDVKM. For the CDR3, the DNA is TGTGCCAGCAGTTCTCCGGCGGAGAGAAAAGATACGCAGTATTTT. It codes for CASSSPAERKDTQYF.

This chain links TRBV28 with TRBJ2-1, with a tentative D call TRBD2 (5 bases). With 6 bases removed from V and 6 bases from J, the gap between germline ends came to 24 bases. Germline V gene data show CDR1 as MDHEN and CDR2 as SYDVKM. This CDR3 has 17 residues. In DNA, the CDR3 is TGTGCCAGCAGCTTAACCGGAGGTCCTAGTTCGTCCAATGAGCAGTTCTTC. Translation gives CASSLTGGPSSSNEQFF.

The chain has TRBV12-5 and TRBJ2-5; no reliable D call. The J call could be wrong; TRBJ2-7 is a better fit for the DNA end. This CDR3 is 15 amino acids long. Germline values: CDR1 LGHNT, CDR2 FRNRAP. The DNA for the CDR3 is TGTGCTAGTGGTTTACAGCGTCCTAGCTCCTACGAGCAGTACTTC. Translated, it gives CASGLQRPSSYEQYF.

CDR3 protein: CASSATSGLDEQFF. The DNA for the CDR3 is TGTGCCAGCAGTGCGACTAGCGGTTTGGATGAGCAGTTCTTC. The chain has TRBV6-4 and TRBJ2-1, with 9 bases aligning to TRBD2. The CDR3 extends over 14 amino acids. Per germline, CDR1 MRHNA and CDR2 SNTAGT. Trimming took 4 bases from V and 8 from J; bases not matched to a gene: 6.

This chain connects TRBV6-6 to TRBJ1-4; D is perhaps TRBD1 (5 bases). This CDR3 has 14 residues. CDR1 is MNHNY and CDR2 is SVGAGI in the germline V gene (reference sequence). Between the trimmed V and J ends, which lost 10 bases and 1 base, there was a span of 13 bases. The CDR3 spells CATQVQGTNEKLFF. The CDR3 DNA reads TGTGCCACCCAAGTCCAGGGAACTAATGAAAAACTGTTTTTT.

The CDR3 bases are TGTGCCACGGAGCTAGCGCGTCCTAGCACAGATACGCAGTATTTT. As protein: CATELARPSTDTQYF. This sequence joins TRBV28 and TRBJ2-3; maybe TRBD2 (6 bases). This CDR3 is built from 15 residues. Germline V gene data show CDR1 as MDHEN and CDR2 as SYDVKM. V was trimmed by 10 bases and J by 0 bases, leaving 17 bases between them. Filled out from reference TRBV28 and TRBJ2-3, the complete variable domain reads DVKVTQSSRYLVKRTGEKVFLECVQDMDHENMFWYRQDPGLGLRLIYFSYDVKMKEKGDIPEGYSVSREKKERFSLILESASTNQTSMYLCATELARPSTDTQYFGPGTRLTVL.

The chain joins TRBV3-1 (or the pseudogene TRBV3-2) to TRBJ2-1; TRBD2 matches at 15 bases. Germline CDR1 and CDR2: LGHDT and YNNKEL (reference sequence). V dropped 4 bases and J dropped 15; count of bases not matched to a gene: 7. The CDR3 sequence is 14 residues long. The CDR3 region is CASSLGLAGGPAFF. The CDR3 nucleotides read TGTGCCAGCAGCCTTGGACTAGCGGGAGGGCCCGCGTTCTTC.

This rearrangement joins TRBV30 to TRBJ2-7, with TRBD2 matching 9 bases. The germline CDR1 and CDR2 sequences are GTSNPN and SVGIG (reference sequence). The V and J ends lost 2 bases and 3 bases, in that order; junction bases with no gene match: 8. This CDR3 spans 15 amino acids. CDR3 sequence (DNA): TGTGCCTGGAGTACCGGGACTAGCAGAAACTACGAGCAGTACTTC. This encodes CAWSTGTSRNYEQYF.

The chain carries TRBV2 and TRBJ2-4; 8 bases are a match to TRBD2. Germline-derived CDR1 and CDR2 are SNHLY and FYNNEI. CDR3 length: 21 amino acids. Trimming removed 5 bases from V and 1 base from J; junction bases left unmatched: 22. CDR3 region: CASSFSGEEGRALSAKNIQYF. The CDR3 coding sequence is TGTGCCAGCAGTTTTAGCGGGGAGGAGGGGAGGGCCTTATCGGCCAAAAACATTCAGTACTTC.

The chain carries TRBV14 and TRBJ2-3; no firm D call. With 3 bases removed from V and 0 bases from J, the gap between germline ends came to 16 bases. This CDR3 has 17 residues. Germline CDR1 reads SGHDN; CDR2 reads FVKESK. The CDR3 bases are TGTGCCAGCAGCCAGGAGATTAGCCGGATTAGCACAGATACGCAGTATTTT. This codes for CASSQEISRISTDTQYF.

This clone has more than one count but fewer than ten. The chain employs TRBV6-5 and TRBJ2-1; D is perhaps TRBD1 (6 bases). The CDR3 is 12 amino acids. CDR1 and CDR2 (germline): MNHEY, SVGAGI. V was clipped by 9 bases and J by 4 bases, with 10 bases between them. The CDR3 sequence is CARRTEYNEQFF. In nucleotides, the CDR3 is TGTGCCAGGCGGACAGAGTACAATGAGCAGTTCTTC.

The chain has TRBV28 and TRBJ2-7; TRBD1 matches at 9 bases. V dropped 5 bases and J dropped 2; count of bases not matched to a gene: 7. CDR1 is MDHEN and CDR2 is SYDVKM in the germline V gene. The CDR3 runs 15 residues. The CDR3 nucleotides are TGTGCCAGCAGTGATCCGGGACAGGGCACCTACGAGCAGTACTTC. Translation gives CASSDPGQGTYEQYF.

V is TRBV29-1 and J is TRBJ2-7, with D tentatively TRBD2 (5 bases). V was trimmed by 7 bases and J by 0 bases, leaving 13 bases between them. The CDR3 is 13 residues long. Germline V gene sequence: CDR1 SQVTM, CDR2 ANQGSEA. The CDR3 DNA sequence: TGCAGCGGACGGACTGCGAGCTCCTACGAGCAGTACTTC. Protein product: CSGRTASSYEQYF.

The rearrangement uses TRBV28 and TRBJ1-2, with D unresolved. Looked up from germline, CDR1 is MDHEN and CDR2 is SYDVKM. CDR3 length equals 14 residues. V was shortened by 6 bases and J by 7 bases, with 18 bases between the two germline ends. Here the CDR3 DNA reads TGTGCCAGCAGCCTGACCGGGAGGTTCAGTGGCTACACCTTC. It specifies CASSLTGRFSGYTF.

V usage is TRBV24-1 and J usage is TRBJ2-1; TRBD2 matches at 7 bases. Trimming cost V 1 base and J 7 bases; bases outside gene matches: 9. Germline loops: CDR1 KGHDR, CDR2 SFDVKD. The CDR3 is 16 residues long. DNA for the CDR3: TGTGCCACCAGTGATTTCCGTGAAAGCGGGATAAATGAGCAGTTCTTC. Translation: CATSDFRESGINEQFF.

The chain employs TRBV28 and TRBJ2-7; 7 bases agree with TRBD1. The CDR3 is made up of 15 amino acids. Trimming cost V 1 base and J 2 bases; bases outside gene matches: 5. CDR1 MDHEN and CDR2 SYDVKM come from the germline V gene. CDR3 nucleotide sequence: TGTGCCAGCAGTTTATACGGACAGGTCGCCTACGAGCAGTACTTC. It yields the protein CASSLYGQVAYEQYF.

This sequence joins TRBV18 and TRBJ1-1, with a weak D call TRBD1 (5 bases). Trimming pared 2 bases from V and 7 bases from J, leaving 11 bases between. Germline V gives CDR1 KGHSH, CDR2 LQKENI. This CDR3 contains 13 residues. The CDR3 spells CASSPAGGGEAFF. The CDR3 region has the DNA TGTGCCAGCTCACCAGCGGGGGGGGGTGAAGCTTTCTTT.

This rearrangement joins TRBV5-1 to TRBJ2-7, with 8 nucleotides matching TRBD1. V lost 3 bases and J lost 3; bases outside the gene matches: 2. The CDR3 spans 13 residues. Looked up from germline, CDR1 is SGHRS and CDR2 is YFSETQ. CDR3 sequence: CASSSTGVYEQYF. The CDR3 DNA is TGCGCCAGCAGCTCGACAGGGGTCTACGAGCAGTACTTC.

The chain joins TRBV28 to TRBJ1-5, with 7 bases identical to TRBD1. V was clipped by 10 bases and J by 3 bases; unmatched bases: 9. Germline V gene data show CDR1 as MDHEN and CDR2 as SYDVKM. There are 14 residues in the CDR3. CDR3: CATTRDSINQPQHF. The CDR3 bases are TGTGCCACCACCCGGGACAGCATCAATCAGCCCCAGCATTTT.

The chain recombines TRBV7-9 with TRBJ2-4, with unresolved D. The CDR3 consists of 15 residues. Between the trimmed V and J ends, which lost 2 bases and 4 bases, there was a span of 12 bases. Germline CDR1 and CDR2: SEHNR and FQNEAQ (reference sequence). This CDR3 is CASSLTEPAKNIQYF. The DNA for the CDR3 is TGTGCCAGCAGCTTAACAGAACCAGCTAAAAACATTCAGTACTTC.

The sample holds one count of this clone. The CDR3, as DNA: TGTGCCACCAGCAGAGACAGGGGTCCCTGGCCCCAGCATTTT. This translates into CATSRDRGPWPQHF. The chain is built from TRBV15 and TRBJ1-5; a possible D gene is TRBD1 (6 bases). CDR3 length equals 14 residues. V shed 0 bases and J shed 9 bases, with 12 bases lying between them. Germline V CDR1 and CDR2: LNHNV, YYDKDF (reference sequence).

The V and J genes are TRBV2 and TRBJ1-5, with TRBD1 matching over 9 bases. The CDR3 consists of 15 residues. The V gene end was trimmed by 3 bases and the J gene end by 2 bases; junction bases not matched to a gene: 2. Germline V gene sequence: CDR1 SNHLY, CDR2 FYNNEI. The CDR3 coding sequence is TGTGCCAGCAGTGAGGGGGACAGGGGCAATCAGCCCCAGCATTTT. It translates to CASSEGDRGNQPQHF.

The chain carries TRBV7-2 and TRBJ1-1; 10 nucleotides line up with TRBD1. Germline V gene data show CDR1 as SGHTA and CDR2 as FQGNSA. CDR3 size: 14 residues. Unmatched junction bases numbered 6, after V lost 5 bases and J lost 6 bases. The CDR3 spells CASSKDRGRPEAFF. CDR3 nucleotide sequence: TGTGCCAGCAGCAAGGACAGGGGGAGGCCTGAAGCTTTCTTT.

The genes are TRBV9 and TRBJ2-7, with 9 bases that match TRBD2. This CDR3 spans 14 amino acids. Germline loops: CDR1 SGDLS, CDR2 YYNGEE. V shed 4 bases, J shed 6 bases, and the junction held 8 bases outside the gene matches. CDR3 DNA sequence: TGTGCCAGCAGCATTCGGACTAGCGCCTCCGAGCAGTACTTC. Translating gives CASSIRTSASEQYF.

This clone was picked up one time. The V gene is TRBV7-9, the J gene TRBJ1-2, with no clear D. The germline CDR1 and CDR2 sequences are SEHNR and FQNEAQ (reference sequence). Trimming stripped 5 bases from V and 4 bases from J, with 14 bases between. The length of the CDR3 is 14 residues. As DNA, the CDR3 is TGTGCCAGCAGCCACGGGGTGGTTCGCTATGGCTACACCTTC. It codes for CASSHGVVRYGYTF. The full variable domain, completed using reference TRBV7-9 and TRBJ1-2, is DTGVSQNPRHKITKRGQNVTFRCDPISEHNRLYWYRQTLGQGPEFLTYFQNEAQLEKSRLLSDRFSAERPKGSFSTLEIQRTEQGDSAMYLCASSHGVVRYGYTFGSGTRLTVV.